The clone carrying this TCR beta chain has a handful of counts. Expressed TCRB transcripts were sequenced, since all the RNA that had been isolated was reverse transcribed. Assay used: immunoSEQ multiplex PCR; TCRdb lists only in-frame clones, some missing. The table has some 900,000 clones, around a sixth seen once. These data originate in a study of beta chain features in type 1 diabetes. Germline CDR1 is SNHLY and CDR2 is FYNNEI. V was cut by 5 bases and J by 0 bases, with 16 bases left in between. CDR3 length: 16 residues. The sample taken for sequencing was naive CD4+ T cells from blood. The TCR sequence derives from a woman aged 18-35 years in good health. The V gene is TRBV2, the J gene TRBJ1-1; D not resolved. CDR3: CASSKGVGVLNTEAFF. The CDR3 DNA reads TGTGCCAGCAGTAAGGGAGTTGGGGTATTGAACACTGAAGCTTTCTTT.